A selection of T cell receptor beta chains follows, all from one sample in a study of T-cell memory formation after mild COVID-19. TCRdb used MiXCR to reprocess the 5' RACE reads, holding one entry per CDR3 protein. The top ten clones hold approximately 21% of a sample with a few hundred thousand distinct CDR3 sequences, about 17% of them seen once. The sample comprised PBMCs or a T cell subset sorted from them (not recorded which). The origin of the receptors is a man aged 18-30 years who had mild COVID-19 (a few samples of this study predate the infection). Cell type and time point are not known. Both conserved end residues are part of each CDR3. Fields, in order: V gene, clone size, J gene, D gene, CDR3 protein, CDR3 DNA. The D gene is left open where the match is weak. Clone size is not always given. Where it is, it says once, few, many or a class for expanded clones.

TRBV7-8,few,TRBJ2-7,TRBD1,CASSLGGKGQAFRFEQYF,TGTGCCAGCAGCTTAGGGGGGAAGGGACAGGCCTTCCGGTTCGAGCAGTACTTC
TRBV12-3/TRBV12-4,.,TRBJ2-1,TRBD2,CASSLGGGAVLNEQFF,TGTGCCAGCAGTTTAGGCGGGGGGGCGGTATTGAATGAGCAGTTCTTC
TRBV7-2,many,TRBJ2-3,.,CASSLGIDTQYF,TGTGCCAGCAGCTTGGGAATAGATACGCAGTATTTT
TRBV7-9,few,TRBJ2-2,TRBD1,CASRTPGQRNTGELFF,TGTGCCAGCAGGACCCCGGGACAGAGGAACACCGGGGAGCTGTTTTTT
TRBV7-2,few,TRBJ1-3,TRBD1,CASSSDRGRGNTIYF,TGTGCCAGCAGCTCGGACAGGGGGCGAGGAAACACCATATATTTT
TRBV20-1,.,TRBJ2-3,TRBD2,CSASGGADTQYF,TGCAGTGCTAGCGGGGGGGCAGATACGCAGTATTTT
TRBV25-1,.,TRBJ1-6,.,CASRSDSPLHF,TGTGCCAGCCGAAGTGATTCACCCCTCCACTTT
TRBV24-1,.,TRBJ1-2,TRBD1,CATSDWTGSNYGYTF,TGTGCCACCAGTGATTGGACAGGGTCTAACTATGGCTACACCTTC
TRBV5-1,few,TRBJ2-6,.,CASSAFTGPGANVLTF,TGCGCCAGCAGCGCCTTTACAGGGCCTGGGGCCAACGTCCTGACTTTC
TRBV5-5,.,TRBJ2-1,TRBD1,CASSVTGAYEFF,TGTGCCAGCAGCGTGACAGGGGCTTACGAGTTCTTC
TRBV3-1,.,TRBJ1-2,.,CASSHPTRYGYTF,TGTGCCAGCAGCCACCCGACGCGCTATGGCTACACCTTC
TRBV20-1,.,TRBJ2-4,.,CSVPSGPGAKNIQYF,TGCAGTGTCCCGTCTGGCCCGGGGGCCAAAAACATTCAGTACTTC
TRBV7-6,.,TRBJ1-4,.,CASSLGPGLNEKLFF,TGTGCCAGCAGCCTAGGCCCGGGACTCAATGAAAAACTGTTTTTT
TRBV5-1,few,TRBJ2-3,TRBD1,CASSSLDRANTDTQYF,TGCGCCAGCAGCTCCCTGGACAGGGCTAATACAGATACGCAGTATTTT
TRBV7-2,.,TRBJ1-5,.,CASSLRGLAQPQHF,TGTGCCAGCAGCTTAAGGGGTCTGGCTCAGCCCCAGCATTTT
TRBV12-3/TRBV12-4,few,TRBJ1-1,.,CASSVMNTEAFF,TGTGCCAGCAGTGTCATGAACACTGAAGCTTTCTTT
TRBV5-1,.,TRBJ1-1,TRBD1,CASSADRANTEAFF,TGCGCCAGCAGTGCCGACAGGGCGAACACTGAAGCTTTCTTT
TRBV2,.,TRBJ1-1,.,CATGRGNTEAFF,TGTGCCACGGGACGGGGGAACACTGAAGCTTTCTTT
TRBV6-5,few,TRBJ1-3,.,CASGQRSGNTIYF,TGTGCCAGTGGACAGAGATCTGGAAACACCATATATTTT
TRBV29-1,few,TRBJ1-5,.,CSVSTRSNQPQHF,TGCAGCGTGTCAACACGAAGCAATCAGCCCCAGCATTTT
TRBV4-2,few,TRBJ2-7,TRBD2,CASSRVSGGASYEQYF,TGTGCCAGCAGCCGGGTTTCGGGGGGGGCCAGTTACGAGCAGTACTTC
TRBV4-1,.,TRBJ2-3,.,CASNLGGTDTQYF,TGCGCCAGCAATCTAGGGGGGACGGATACGCAGTATTTT
TRBV7-9,.,TRBJ1-1,.,CASSIEGLRTEAFF,TGTGCCAGCAGCATCGAAGGCCTGAGGACTGAAGCTTTCTTT
TRBV28,.,TRBJ1-1,.,CASSWSAVTEAFF,TGTGCCAGCAGTTGGTCCGCTGTCACTGAAGCTTTCTTT
TRBV3-1,.,TRBJ2-2,.,CASSQFSGGRELFF,TGTGCCAGCAGCCAATTCTCTGGGGGCCGGGAGCTGTTTTTT
TRBV7-2,few,TRBJ1-1,TRBD1,CASSFGTGITITPEAFF,TGTGCCAGCAGCTTCGGGACAGGGATTACCATAACCCCAGAAGCTTTCTTT
TRBV7-2,.,TRBJ2-3,.,CASSLRQPTDTQYF,TGTGCCAGCAGCTTACGGCAGCCCACAGATACGCAGTATTTT
TRBV18,few,TRBJ1-5,TRBD1,CASCPGQGNQPQHF,TGTGCCAGCTGCCCGGGACAGGGCAATCAGCCCCAGCATTTT
TRBV7-9,.,TRBJ2-5,.,CASSPPLGVETQYF,TGTGCCAGCAGCCCTCCCTTGGGGGTAGAGACCCAGTACTTC
TRBV4-1,few,TRBJ2-3,.,CASSQGQVIDTQYF,TGCGCCAGCAGCCAGGGGCAAGTCATAGATACGCAGTATTTT
TRBV13,.,TRBJ2-3,TRBD1,CASSMTGEADTQYF,TGTGCCAGCAGTATGACAGGGGAGGCAGATACGCAGTATTTT
TRBV12-3/TRBV12-4,.,TRBJ2-3,.,CASRNLMEGRADTQYF,TGTGCCAGCAGAAATCTAATGGAGGGCCGGGCAGATACGCAGTATTTT
TRBV30,few,TRBJ2-7,.,CAWSARGAF,TGTGCCTGGAGCGCCCGAGGAGCATTC
TRBV4-2,many,TRBJ2-5,TRBD2,CASSQGTSEGETQYF,TGTGCCAGCAGCCAAGGGACTAGCGAGGGAGAGACCCAGTACTTC
TRBV27,.,TRBJ2-2,.,CASSALRGSGELFF,TGTGCCAGCAGTGCTCTACGTGGGAGCGGGGAGCTGTTTTTT
TRBV9,few,TRBJ1-2,.,CASSVDRVSPSGYTF,TGTGCCAGCAGCGTAGACAGGGTGTCACCTTCTGGCTACACCTTC
TRBV7-2,many,TRBJ2-2,.,CASSLHSGTGELFF,TGTGCCAGCAGCTTGCACTCTGGGACCGGGGAGCTGTTTTTT
TRBV10-1,few,TRBJ2-2,TRBD2,CASSQRLAGGTGELFF,TGCGCCAGCAGCCAGAGACTAGCGGGGGGCACCGGGGAGCTGTTTTTT
TRBV3-1,.,TRBJ2-2,.,CASSKWDLNTGELFF,TGTGCCAGCAGCAAATGGGACCTCAACACCGGGGAGCTGTTTTTT
TRBV15,few,TRBJ1-5,.,CATPRGRSQPQHF,TGTGCCACCCCCCGGGGGCGCAGTCAGCCCCAGCATTTT
TRBV12-3/TRBV12-4,few,TRBJ1-6,TRBD1,CASREQGQGSPLHF,TGTGCCAGCAGGGAACAGGGGCAAGGTTCACCCCTCCACTTT
TRBV15,few,TRBJ1-4,.,CATSRVADSYEKLFF,TGTGCCACCAGCAGAGTGGCGGACTCTTATGAAAAACTGTTTTTT
TRBV6-5,.,TRBJ2-1,.,CASSYPGGEQFF,TGTGCCAGCAGTTACCCCGGTGGGGAGCAGTTCTTC
TRBV11-2,.,TRBJ2-7,.,CASSLEENSQYF,TGTGCCAGCAGCTTAGAAGAGAATTCGCAGTACTTC
TRBV6-1,.,TRBJ2-7,.,CASSVTLYEQYF,TGTGCCAGCAGTGTAACTCTCTACGAGCAGTACTTC